The 13 T cell receptor beta chains below were found in one sample sequenced in a study of shared clonotypes between healthy human individuals. Clones were sequenced by immunoSEQ multiplex PCR, and TCRdb holds only the in-frame ones, with some missing. Of a few million clones in the sample, 80% to 95% were seen once. Sequenced: naive CD4+ T cells from PBMCs. The subset denotes: CD45RA+ positively selected. The receptors were sampled from a man in his late teens or twenties in good health. Some clones in this sample may be carry-over from other donors' samples.

The CDR3 sequence: CASSLGGRLSGANVLTF. The CDR3 DNA sequence: TGTGCCAGCAGTTTAGGAGGGAGGCTCTCTGGGGCCAACGTCCTGACTTTC. The chain recombines TRBV28 with TRBJ2-6, with TRBD2 as a possible D gene (6 bases). This CDR3 comprises 17 residues. Trimming pared 2 bases from V and 0 bases from J, leaving 11 bases between. Germline assignment: CDR1 MDHEN and CDR2 SYDVKM.

The chain employs TRBV28 and TRBJ2-2; 11 nucleotides match TRBD2. The trim removed 3 bases at V and 2 bases at J, leaving 17 bases unmatched. The length of the CDR3 is 21 residues. Germline CDR1 is MDHEN and CDR2 is SYDVKM. CDR3 protein: CASSLYRLLGTSGFNTGELFF. The CDR3 region has the DNA TGTGCCAGCAGTTTGTACCGCCTTCTCGGGACTAGCGGATTTAACACCGGGGAGCTGTTTTTT.

The CDR3 DNA sequence: TGTGCCAGCAGCTTAGGCGACAGTTTAACCCATGGCTACACCTTC. Translating gives CASSLGDSLTHGYTF. The V call is TRBV7-9, the J call TRBJ1-2, with D maybe TRBD1 (5 bases). CDR1 and CDR2 from the germline V gene are SEHNR and FQNEAQ (reference sequence). V gave up 1 base and J gave up 6 bases, with 15 bases separating them. CDR3 size: 15 residues.

CDR3 nucleotide sequence: TGTGCCAGCAGTCCGCGGCTCCGCACCGGGGAGCTGTTTTTT. It specifies CASSPRLRTGELFF. This rearrangement joins TRBV27 to TRBJ2-2, with no clear D. CDR1 MNHEY and CDR2 SMNVEV come from the germline V gene (reference sequence). CDR3 length equals 14 residues. The ends were cut back, 5 bases at V and 4 bases at J, with 11 bases in the middle.

This chain joins TRBV28 and TRBJ1-4; D gene unclear. CDR1 and CDR2 from the germline V gene are MDHEN and SYDVKM. V dropped 4 bases and J dropped 0 bases, with 9 bases sitting between them. The CDR3 covers 15 residues. This CDR3 is CASSSSITTNEKLFF. The CDR3 region has the DNA TGTGCCAGCAGTTCCTCTATAACAACTAATGAAAAACTGTTTTTT.

This chain uses TRBV7-7 with TRBJ2-3, with 13 nucleotides matching TRBD2. This CDR3 is 15 amino acids long. Germline CDR1 SSHAT, CDR2 FNYEAQ (reference sequence). V shed 5 bases and J 4 bases; nucleotides not matched to a gene: 3. In DNA form, the CDR3 reads TGTGCCAGCAGCCCAGGACTAGCGGGAGCAGATACGCAGTATTTT. Translating gives CASSPGLAGADTQYF.

J is TRBJ2-5 and V is TRBV4-1, with D possibly called TRBD1 or TRBD2 (5 bases each). This CDR3 has 13 residues. Germline V CDR1 and CDR2: MGHRA, YSYEKL. Trimming stripped 5 bases from V and 1 base from J, with 8 bases between. As DNA, the CDR3 is TGCGCCAGCAGCGGGGGAAGCCAAGAGACCCAGTACTTC. Translating gives CASSGGSQETQYF.

The chain links TRBV5-1 to TRBJ1-3; TRBD1 might be the D (5 bases). The germline gives CDR1 SGHRS, CDR2 YFSETQ. V shed 4 bases and J shed 0 bases, with 11 bases lying between them. The CDR3 sequence is 15 residues long. The CDR3 sequence: CASSPRGPSGNTIYF. The CDR3 DNA reads TGCGCCAGCAGCCCCCGGGGACCCTCTGGAAACACCATATATTTT. The full variable domain, its missing parts supplied by reference TRBV5-1 and TRBJ1-3, is KAGVTQTPRYLIKTRGQQVTLSCSPISGHRSVSWYQQTPGQGLQFLFEYFSETQRNKGNFPGRFSGRQFSNSRSEMNVSTLELGDSALYLCASSPRGPSGNTIYFGEGSWLTVV.

CDR3 region: CAISEILGIGVARNTIYF. The CDR3 DNA reads TGTGCCATCAGTGAGATTTTAGGGATTGGTGTTGCTAGAAACACCATATATTTT. The chain combines TRBV10-3 with TRBJ1-3; the D is unclear. The CDR3 runs 18 residues. Germline V gene lookup returns CDR1 ENHRY and CDR2 SYGVKD. Between the trimmed V and J ends, which lost 2 bases and 5 bases, there was a span of 22 bases.

This chain connects TRBV11-2 to TRBJ2-1; 9 positions match TRBD2. This CDR3 is 17 amino acids long. V was clipped by 2 bases and J by 4 bases; unmatched bases: 9. Germline V lookup: CDR1 SGHAT, CDR2 FQNNGV. The CDR3 sequence: CASSLRSGTSQYNEQFF. In DNA, the CDR3 is TGTGCCAGCAGCTTAAGGTCCGGGACTAGCCAATACAATGAGCAGTTCTTC.

About this clone: Other nucleotide sequences in the sample specify the same CDR3. The gene calls are TRBV5-1 and TRBJ1-4, with 7 bases that match TRBD1. The CDR3 consists of 14 residues. J lost 3 bases, V lost 7 bases, and 6 bases had no gene match. The germline V gene has CDR1 SGHRS and CDR2 YFSETQ. The CDR3 loop reads CASSPQGANEKLFF. The CDR3 DNA is TGCGCCAGCTCCCCCCAGGGGGCTAATGAAAAACTGTTTTTT.

The gene calls are TRBV9 and TRBJ1-1; tentative D call: TRBD1 (5 bases). Deletions cut 4 bases from V and 0 bases from J, with 19 bases between. CDR1 is SGDLS, CDR2 YYNGEE, per germline. The CDR3 extends over 17 amino acids. In nucleotides, the CDR3 is TGTGCCAGCAGCCCCACCCCCCAGGGCTACATGAACACTGAAGCTTTCTTT. Translated: CASSPTPQGYMNTEAFF.

The chain is built from TRBV5-1 and TRBJ2-1; 8 nucleotides line up with TRBD1. J was trimmed by 2 bases and V by 2 bases; bases with no gene match: 3. CDR1 and CDR2 from the germline V gene are SGHRS and YFSETQ. This CDR3 spans 15 amino acids. CDR3 in amino acids: CASSFETGAYNEQFF. CDR3 nucleotides: TGCGCCAGCAGCTTCGAGACAGGGGCCTACAATGAGCAGTTCTTC. The whole variable domain, remainder taken from reference TRBV5-1 and TRBJ2-1, is KAGVTQTPRYLIKTRGQQVTLSCSPISGHRSVSWYQQTPGQGLQFLFEYFSETQRNKGNFPGRFSGRQFSNSRSEMNVSTLELGDSALYLCASSFETGAYNEQFFGPGTRLTVL.